The source of this TCR beta chain is a study of T cell changes during pregnancy in multiple sclerosis. Some clones are missing from TCRdb's copy, which holds only in-frame ones; the method was immunoSEQ multiplex PCR. The sample carries under 55,000 clones, about nine tenths recorded once. Germline loops: CDR1 SGHTA, CDR2 FQGTGA. The CDR3 extends over 14 amino acids. Between the trimmed V and J ends, which lost 0 bases and 5 bases, there was a span of 9 bases. The source is a female donor with multiple sclerosis, enrolled in a pregnancy study. V gene TRBV7-3 combines with J gene TRBJ2-3, with D possibly being TRBD2 (6 bases). Sequencing used CD8+ T cells from peripheral blood mononuclear cells, obtained after pregnancy. The CDR3 region is CASSLTGAGDTQYF. The CDR3, as DNA: TGTGCCAGCAGCTTAACTGGAGCGGGAGATACGCAGTATTTT.